A selection of T cell receptor beta chains follows, all from one sample in a study of CD8+CD57+ T cells in acquired aplastic anemia. TCRdb redid the calling of the reads with MiXCR, one entry per CDR3 protein. The sample gives about 470,000 distinct CDR3 sequences, about a third of which show up once; approximately 0.82% is in the top ten. The sequencing sample was made of sorted CD4+, CD8+, or CD8+CD57+ T cells (not recorded which) from PBMCs. The receptor set was obtained from a human donor with aplastic anemia. Both conserved end residues are part of each CDR3. The D gene is left open where the match is weak. The size entry is marked missing in some rows and otherwise reads once, few, many or a size class.

TRBJ2-5 | TRBD1 | TRBV5-1 | . | TGTGCCAGCAGCTCCTACAGGGGGCGCCAAGAGACCCAGTACTTC | CASSSYRGRQETQYF
TRBJ2-7 | . | TRBV5-6 | few | TGTGCCAGCAGCTTTGGGACAAGTACCCACGAGCAGTACTTC | CASSFGTSTHEQYF
TRBJ1-4 | . | TRBV7-9 | few | TGTGCCAGCAGCCCCCGAGTAGGGAAGGAAAAACTGTTTTTT | CASSPRVGKEKLFF
TRBJ2-6 | . | TRBV29-1 | many | TGCAGCCCCGTCCGAGCGACTGGGGCCAACGTCCTGACTTTC | CSPVRATGANVLTF
TRBJ2-7 | . | TRBV20-1 | many | TGCAGTGCTAGCAATATTGGACCGGAGGAGCAGTACTTC | CSASNIGPEEQYF
TRBJ2-1 | . | TRBV24-1 | many | TGTGCCACCAGTGATTTGAACAATGAGCAGTTCTTC | CATSDLNNEQFF
TRBJ2-1 | . | TRBV20-1 | . | TGCAGTGCTAGAGAATTTTCCAGCTCCTACAATGAGCAGTTCTTC | CSAREFSSSYNEQFF
TRBJ2-4 | TRBD2 | TRBV24-1 | . | TGTGCCACCAGGGGACTGCGGGGGGGGAATGGCATTCAGTACTTC | CATRGLRGGNGIQYF
TRBJ2-1 | TRBD2 | TRBV29-1 | . | TGCAGCGTAGAGTCTAGCGGCTACAATGAGCAGTTCTTC | CSVESSGYNEQFF
TRBJ1-1 | . | TRBV7-2 | many | TGTGCCAGCAGCCTCATGAGGGAGGTAAACACTGAAGCTTTCTTT | CASSLMREVNTEAFF
TRBJ1-1 | . | TRBV12-5 | once | TGTGCTAGTGGTTTGTACAGCACGAACACTGGAGCTTTCTTT | CASGLYSTNTGAFF
TRBJ2-7 | TRBD2 | TRBV20-1 | . | TGCAGTGCTATTCCGGGACTAACAAACTACGAGCAGTACTTC | CSAIPGLTNYEQYF
TRBJ2-5 | . | TRBV18 | . | TGTGCCAGCTCACAGGAACAGGGGAGGCAAGAGACCCAGTACTTC | CASSQEQGRQETQYF
TRBJ1-4 | TRBD1 | TRBV15 | . | TGTGCCACAAGACAGGGCGCGGGGGGTCCTATTAATGAAAAACTGTTTTTT | CATRQGAGGPINEKLFF
TRBJ2-7 | . | TRBV12-3/TRBV12-4 | many | TGTGCCAGCAGTCCCTACCTCTCCTACGAGCAGTACTTC | CASSPYLSYEQYF
TRBJ1-2 | TRBD1 | TRBV10-3 | . | TGTGCCATCAGCGGCCCGGGACAGGGGGTAGACTATGGCTACACCTTC | CAISGPGQGVDYGYTF
TRBJ1-2 | . | TRBV10-3 | many | TGTGCCATCAGTGACCCCCTTGCTGGTTATGGCTACACCTTC | CAISDPLAGYGYTF
TRBJ2-7 | . | TRBV10-3 | . | TGTGCCAGCAGTTTGTTGAGTAGGCCGGACCAGTACTTC | CASSLLSRPDQYF
TRBJ2-2 | . | TRBV6-1 | few | TGTGCCAGCAGTGATAGGACTGAAACGGTTCCGAACACCGGGGAGCTGTTTTTT | CASSDRTETVPNTGELFF
TRBJ1-2 | . | TRBV10-3 | once | TGTGCCATCAGTGAACCCGACAGGTTTGGAAACACCTTC | CAISEPDRFGNTF
TRBJ1-2 | TRBD1 | TRBV6-1 | few | TGTGCCAGCAATATGGACAGGGTGCGCGGCTACACCTTC | CASNMDRVRGYTF
TRBJ1-1 | . | TRBV20-1 | . | TGCAGTGCTCCTCTCGGTGACTTGAACACTGAAGCTTTCTTT | CSAPLGDLNTEAFF
TRBJ1-6 | . | TRBV12-1 | few | TGTGCCAGCAGCGTTAGACAGGACTCCTATAATTCACCCCTCCACTTT | CASSVRQDSYNSPLHF
TRBJ2-5 | . | TRBV11-1 | once | TGTGCCAGCAGCTTAGGTTTCGAGACCCAGTACTTC | CASSLGFETQYF
TRBJ1-2 | TRBD1 | TRBV10-3 | . | TGTGCCATCTCTTTGGGACAGGGACCCTATGGCTACACCTTC | CAISLGQGPYGYTF
TRBJ2-2 | . | TRBV14 | few | TGTGCCAGCAGCCAAGATTGGAACACCGGGGAGCTGTTTTTT | CASSQDWNTGELFF
TRBJ1-2 | . | TRBV7-9 | many | TGTGCCAGCAGACACAAGACCGATTATGGCTACACCTTC | CASRHKTDYGYTF
TRBJ1-5 | TRBD1 | TRBV20-1 | few | TGCAGTGCTAGAGATCCCCAGGGGGGCAGCAATCAGCCCCAGCATTTT | CSARDPQGGSNQPQHF
TRBJ2-5 | TRBD2 | TRBV2 | . | TGTGCCAGCAGCCCCAAGGGAGGGCGGCGCGAGACCCAGTACTTC | CASSPKGGRRETQYF
TRBJ2-5 | TRBD2 | TRBV3-1 | many | TGTGCCAGCAGCCAAGTGGGCGGGGGGACCCAGTACTTC | CASSQVGGGTQYF
TRBJ1-2 | . | TRBV18 | . | TGTGCCAGCTCACTAAACAGGGAGGCGGCTGGCTACACCTTC | CASSLNREAAGYTF
TRBJ1-2 | . | TRBV4-3 | few | TGCGCCAGCAGCCAAGCCTATTTTTCCAGTGGCTACACCTTC | CASSQAYFSSGYTF